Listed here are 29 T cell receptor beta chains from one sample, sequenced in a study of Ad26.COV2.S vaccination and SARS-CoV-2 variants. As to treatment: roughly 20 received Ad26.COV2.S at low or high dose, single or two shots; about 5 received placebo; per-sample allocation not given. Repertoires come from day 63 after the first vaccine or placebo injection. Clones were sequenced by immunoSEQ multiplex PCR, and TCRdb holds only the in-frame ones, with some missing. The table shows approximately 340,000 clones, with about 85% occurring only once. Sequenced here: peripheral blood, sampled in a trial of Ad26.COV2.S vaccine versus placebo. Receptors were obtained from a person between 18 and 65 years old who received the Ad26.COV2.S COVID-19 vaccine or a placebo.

CDR3 loop: CASSLMGTSNTGELFF. The CDR3 DNA reads TGTGCCAGCAGCTTGATGGGGACTTCGAACACCGGGGAGCTGTTTTTT. The chain joins TRBV5-4 to TRBJ2-2, with D tentatively TRBD2 (6 bases). From germline, CDR1 is SGHNT and CDR2 YYREEE (reference sequence). Trimming removed 1 base at V and 0 bases at J, with 10 bases between. The CDR3 totals 16 residues.

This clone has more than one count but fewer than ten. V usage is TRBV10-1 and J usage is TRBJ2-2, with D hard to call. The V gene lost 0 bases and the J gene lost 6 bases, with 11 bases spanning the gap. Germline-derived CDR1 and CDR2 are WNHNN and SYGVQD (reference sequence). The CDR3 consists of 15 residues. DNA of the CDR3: TGCGCCAGCAGTGAGTCTCGAGACGGGCCCGGGGAGCTGTTTTTT. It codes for CASSESRDGPGELFF.

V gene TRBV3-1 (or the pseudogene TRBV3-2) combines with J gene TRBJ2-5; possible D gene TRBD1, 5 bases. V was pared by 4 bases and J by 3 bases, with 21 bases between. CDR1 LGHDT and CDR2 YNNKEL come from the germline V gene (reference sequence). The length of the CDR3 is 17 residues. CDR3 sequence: CASSRIDGVRGKETQYF. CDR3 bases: TGTGCCAGCAGCCGTATCGATGGGGTAAGGGGTAAAGAGACCCAGTACTTC.

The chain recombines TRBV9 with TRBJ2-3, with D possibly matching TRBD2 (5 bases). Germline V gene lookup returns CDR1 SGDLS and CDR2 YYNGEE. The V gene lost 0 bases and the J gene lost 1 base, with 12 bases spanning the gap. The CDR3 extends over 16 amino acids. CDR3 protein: CASSVGEGWGTDTQYF. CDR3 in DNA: TGTGCCAGCAGCGTAGGAGAGGGTTGGGGCACAGATACGCAGTATTTT.

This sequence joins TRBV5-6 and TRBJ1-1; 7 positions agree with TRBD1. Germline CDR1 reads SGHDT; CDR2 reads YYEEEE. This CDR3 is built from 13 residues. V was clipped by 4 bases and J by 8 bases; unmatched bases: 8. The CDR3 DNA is TGTGCCAGCAGCCCCACGGGACAGTACGAAGCTTTCTTT. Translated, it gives CASSPTGQYEAFF.

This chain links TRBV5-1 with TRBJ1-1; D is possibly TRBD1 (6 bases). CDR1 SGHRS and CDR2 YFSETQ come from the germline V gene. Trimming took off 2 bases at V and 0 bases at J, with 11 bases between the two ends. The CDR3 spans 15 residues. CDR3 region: CASSFTGMVNTEAFF. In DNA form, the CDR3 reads TGCGCCAGCAGCTTCACAGGGATGGTGAACACTGAAGCTTTCTTT.

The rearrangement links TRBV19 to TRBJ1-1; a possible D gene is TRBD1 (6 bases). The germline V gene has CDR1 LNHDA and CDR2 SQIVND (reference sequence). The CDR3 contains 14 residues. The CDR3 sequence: CATSSGDLNTEAFF. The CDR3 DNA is TGTGCTACGTCCTCAGGGGACCTGAACACTGAAGCTTTCTTT.

Here the CDR3 reads CASRYLGNQPQHF. The CDR3 region has the DNA TGTGCCAGCAGGTACCTCGGCAATCAGCCCCAGCATTTT. The chain is built from TRBV6-5 and TRBJ1-5; no clear D gene. The V gene's germline CDR1 is MNHEY and CDR2 SVGAGI. Trimming pared 6 bases from V and 2 bases from J, leaving 8 bases between. CDR3 size: 13 residues.

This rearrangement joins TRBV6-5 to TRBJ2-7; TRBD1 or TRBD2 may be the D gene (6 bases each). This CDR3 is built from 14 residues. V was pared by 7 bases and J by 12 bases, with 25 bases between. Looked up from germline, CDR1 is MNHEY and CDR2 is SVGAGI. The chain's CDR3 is CASTPPGAPTHTYF. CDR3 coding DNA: TGTGCCAGCACCCCCCCGGGGGCGCCAACTCATACGTACTTC.

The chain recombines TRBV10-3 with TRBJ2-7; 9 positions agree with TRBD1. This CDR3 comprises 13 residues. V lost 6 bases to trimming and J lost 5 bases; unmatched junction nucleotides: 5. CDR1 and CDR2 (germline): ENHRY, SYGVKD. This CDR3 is CAIRRQGEDEQYF. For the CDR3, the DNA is TGTGCCATCAGGCGACAGGGGGAGGACGAGCAGTACTTC.

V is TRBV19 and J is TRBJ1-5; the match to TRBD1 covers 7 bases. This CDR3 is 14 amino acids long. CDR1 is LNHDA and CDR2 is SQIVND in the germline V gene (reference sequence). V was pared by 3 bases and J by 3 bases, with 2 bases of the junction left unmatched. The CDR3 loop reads CASSIRGDNQPQHF. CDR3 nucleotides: TGTGCCAGTAGTATCAGGGGGGACAATCAGCCCCAGCATTTT.

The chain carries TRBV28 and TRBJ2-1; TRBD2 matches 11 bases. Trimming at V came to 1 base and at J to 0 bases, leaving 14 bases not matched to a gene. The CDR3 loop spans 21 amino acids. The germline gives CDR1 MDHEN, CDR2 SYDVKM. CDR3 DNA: TGTGCCAGCAGTTTATCCGCCCCGGGACTGCTAGCGGGAGGCTCCTACAATGAGCAGTTCTTC. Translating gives CASSLSAPGLLAGGSYNEQFF. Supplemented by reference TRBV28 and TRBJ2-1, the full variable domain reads DVKVTQSSRYLVKRTGEKVFLECVQDMDHENMFWYRQDPGLGLRLIYFSYDVKMKEKGDIPEGYSVSREKKERFSLILESASTNQTSMYLCASSLSAPGLLAGGSYNEQFFGPGTRLTVL.

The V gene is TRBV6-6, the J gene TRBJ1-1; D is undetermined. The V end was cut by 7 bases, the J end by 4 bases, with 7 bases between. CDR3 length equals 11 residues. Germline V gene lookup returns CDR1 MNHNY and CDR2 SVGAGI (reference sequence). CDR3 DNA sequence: TGTGCCAGCAAACGGACCACTGAAGCTTTCTTT. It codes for CASKRTTEAFF.

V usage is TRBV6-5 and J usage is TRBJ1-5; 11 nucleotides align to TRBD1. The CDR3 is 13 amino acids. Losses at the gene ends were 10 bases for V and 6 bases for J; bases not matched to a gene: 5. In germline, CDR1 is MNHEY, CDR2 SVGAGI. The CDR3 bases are TGTGCCACCGGACAGGGGGCCAGTCAGCCCCAGCATTTT. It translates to CATGQGASQPQHF.

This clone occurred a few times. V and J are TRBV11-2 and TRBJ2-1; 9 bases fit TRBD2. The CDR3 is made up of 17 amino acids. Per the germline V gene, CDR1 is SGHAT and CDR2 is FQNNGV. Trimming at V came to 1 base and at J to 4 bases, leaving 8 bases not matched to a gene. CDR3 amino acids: CASSLGASGTLYNEQFF. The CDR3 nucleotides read TGTGCCAGCAGCTTAGGGGCTAGCGGGACGTTGTACAATGAGCAGTTCTTC.

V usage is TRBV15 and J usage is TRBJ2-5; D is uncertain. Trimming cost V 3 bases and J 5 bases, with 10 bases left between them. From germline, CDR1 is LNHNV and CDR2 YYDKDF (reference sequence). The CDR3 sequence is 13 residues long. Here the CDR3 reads CATSRGISETQYF. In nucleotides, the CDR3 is TGTGCCACCAGCAGGGGGATATCGGAGACCCAGTACTTC.

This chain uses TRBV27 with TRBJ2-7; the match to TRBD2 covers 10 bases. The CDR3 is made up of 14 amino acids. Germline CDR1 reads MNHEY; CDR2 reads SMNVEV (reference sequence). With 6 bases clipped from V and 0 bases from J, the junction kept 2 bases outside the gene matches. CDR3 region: CASRLAGRSYEQYF. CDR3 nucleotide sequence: TGTGCCAGCAGACTAGCGGGACGCTCCTACGAGCAGTACTTC.

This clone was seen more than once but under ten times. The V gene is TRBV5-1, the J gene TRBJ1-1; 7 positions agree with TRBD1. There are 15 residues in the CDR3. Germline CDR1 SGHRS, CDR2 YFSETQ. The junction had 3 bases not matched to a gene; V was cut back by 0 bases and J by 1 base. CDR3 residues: CASSLGDRGNTEAFF. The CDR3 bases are TGCGCCAGCAGCTTGGGGGACAGAGGGAACACTGAAGCTTTCTTT.

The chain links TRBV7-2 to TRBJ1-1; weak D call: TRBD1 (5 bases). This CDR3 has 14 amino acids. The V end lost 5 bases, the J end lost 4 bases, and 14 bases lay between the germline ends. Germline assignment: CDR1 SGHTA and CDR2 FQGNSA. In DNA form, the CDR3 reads TGTGCCAGCAGCAACCGGAGGGGTGGCACTGAAGCTTTCTTT. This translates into CASSNRRGGTEAFF.

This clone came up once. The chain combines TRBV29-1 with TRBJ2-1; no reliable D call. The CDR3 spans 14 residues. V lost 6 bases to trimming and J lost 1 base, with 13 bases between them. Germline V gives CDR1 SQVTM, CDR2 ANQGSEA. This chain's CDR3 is CSVQSPDSYNEQFF. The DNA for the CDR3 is TGCAGCGTGCAAAGCCCGGATTCCTACAATGAGCAGTTCTTC.

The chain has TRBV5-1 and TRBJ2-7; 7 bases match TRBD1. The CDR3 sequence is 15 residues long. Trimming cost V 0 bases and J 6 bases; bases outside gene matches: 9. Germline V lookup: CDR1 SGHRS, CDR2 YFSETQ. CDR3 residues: CASSLGKTGPSEQYF. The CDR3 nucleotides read TGCGCCAGCAGCTTGGGGAAGACAGGGCCCAGCGAGCAGTACTTC.

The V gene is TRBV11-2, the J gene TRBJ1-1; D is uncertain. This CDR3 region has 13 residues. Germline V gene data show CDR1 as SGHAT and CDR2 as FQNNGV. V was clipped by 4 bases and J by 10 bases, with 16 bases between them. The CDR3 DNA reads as TGTGCCAGCAGCTCACTCGGGGTTTTGGTAGCTTTCTTT. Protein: CASSSLGVLVAFF.

The DNA of the CDR3 is TGTGCCAGCAGCAGCCCCCCGCATCCCCCCTTTCGGGGCTACACCTTC. This sequence encodes CASSSPPHPPFRGYTF. V usage is TRBV21-1 and J usage is TRBJ1-2. TRBV21-1 is marked as a pseudogene. The CDR3 is 16 amino acids.

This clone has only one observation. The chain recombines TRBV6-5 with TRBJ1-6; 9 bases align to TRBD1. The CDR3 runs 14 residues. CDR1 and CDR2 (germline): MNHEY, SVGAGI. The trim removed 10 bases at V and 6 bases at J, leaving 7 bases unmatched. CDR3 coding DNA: TGTGCCACCCTGGGACAGGGTGGTAATTCACCCCTCCACTTT. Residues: CATLGQGGNSPLHF.

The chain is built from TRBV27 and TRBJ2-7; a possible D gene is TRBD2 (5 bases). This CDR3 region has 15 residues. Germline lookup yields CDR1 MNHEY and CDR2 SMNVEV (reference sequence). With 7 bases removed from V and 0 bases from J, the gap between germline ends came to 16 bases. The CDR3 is CASTPGWGPSYEQYF. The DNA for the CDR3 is TGTGCCAGCACCCCGGGGTGGGGTCCCTCCTACGAGCAGTACTTC.

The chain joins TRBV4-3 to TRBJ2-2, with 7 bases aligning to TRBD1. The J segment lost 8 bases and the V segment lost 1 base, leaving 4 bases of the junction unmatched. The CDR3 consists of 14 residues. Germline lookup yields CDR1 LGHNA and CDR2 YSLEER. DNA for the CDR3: TGCGCCAGCAGCCAAGTAGGGGGCAGAGGGGAGCTGTTTTTT. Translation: CASSQVGGRGELFF.

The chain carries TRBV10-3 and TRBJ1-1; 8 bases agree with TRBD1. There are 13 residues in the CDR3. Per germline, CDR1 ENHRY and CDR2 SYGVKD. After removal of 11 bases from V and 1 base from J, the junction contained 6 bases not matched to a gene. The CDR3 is CAAGQGANTEAFF. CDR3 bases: TGTGCCGCCGGACAGGGCGCGAACACTGAAGCTTTCTTT.

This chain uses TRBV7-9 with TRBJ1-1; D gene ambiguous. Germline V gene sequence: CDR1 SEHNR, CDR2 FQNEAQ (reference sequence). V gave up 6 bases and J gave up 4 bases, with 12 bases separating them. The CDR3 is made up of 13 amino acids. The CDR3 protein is CASSKSQPTEAFF. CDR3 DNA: TGTGCCAGCAGTAAGAGTCAACCCACTGAAGCTTTCTTT.

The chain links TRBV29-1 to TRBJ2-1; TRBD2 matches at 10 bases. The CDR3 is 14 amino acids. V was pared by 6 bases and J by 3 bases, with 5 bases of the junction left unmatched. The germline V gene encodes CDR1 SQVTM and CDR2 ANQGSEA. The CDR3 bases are TGCAGCGTCCCGGGACTAGCGAACTACAATGAGCAGTTCTTC. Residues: CSVPGLANYNEQFF.